A selection of T cell receptor beta chains follows, all from one sample in a study of T cell clones after liver transplantation. TCRdb keeps only in-frame clones here, not all; method: immunoSEQ multiplex PCR. The sample gives 90,000 to 120,000 clones, approximately 78% of which show up once; around 0.94% is in the top ten. Sequenced here: CD4+ T cells from blood, sampled before liver transplant. The receptors derive from a human donor who received a liver transplant. Each CDR3 is given with its conserved first and last residue. D genes are given only for firm matches. Clone size appears in some rows only: once, few, many, or a class for an expanded clone.

>TRBV7-8|TRBD1|TRBJ2-7|.
TGTGCCAGCAGCTTAGGGGGACAGGGGTCCTACGAGCAGTACTTC
CASSLGGQGSYEQYF
>TRBV7-6|TRBD1|TRBJ2-1|once
TGTGCCAGCAGCCCCGGACAGGGTGGGACCTACAATGAGCAGTTCTTC
CASSPGQGGTYNEQFF
>TRBV18|TRBD1|TRBJ2-2|.
TGTGCCAGCTCACCAATTTCGGACAGGGTCCCGGCCGGGGAGCTGTTTTTT
CASSPISDRVPAGELFF
>TRBV6-5|.|TRBJ1-6|once
TGTGCCAGCAGTTACTCGAGACGTACTAATTCACCCCTCCACTTT
CASSYSRRTNSPLHF
>TRBV5-1|.|TRBJ2-3|.
TGCGCCAGCAGACCTAGGTCCGGGCAGGACCTCACAGATACGCAGTATTTT
CASRPRSGQDLTDTQYF
>TRBV19|.|TRBJ1-3|.
TGTGCCAGTAGTCACCAGAGCTCTGGAAACACCATATATTTT
CASSHQSSGNTIYF
>TRBV6-1|.|TRBJ2-3|.
TGTGCCAGCAGTGAGGGACCTACAGATACGCAGTATTTT
CASSEGPTDTQYF
>TRBV5-1|.|TRBJ2-1|.
TGCGCCAGCAGGTCGCCCTACAATGAGCAGTTCTTC
CASRSPYNEQFF
>TRBV7-9|TRBD2|TRBJ2-7|.
TGTGCCAGCTCCCATCGACTAGCGGGCTACGAGCAGTACTTC
CASSHRLAGYEQYF
>TRBV18|.|TRBJ1-3|many
TGTGCCAGCACACAGGGATCCGGAAACACCATATATTTT
CASTQGSGNTIYF
>TRBV7-8|TRBD1|TRBJ1-1|.
TGTGCCAGCAGCACCCGGGACAGGGTTATGAACACTGAAGCTTTCTTT
CASSTRDRVMNTEAFF
>TRBV5-1|TRBD1|TRBJ2-3|.
TGCGCCAGCAGCCAATTACAGGGGCAAACAGATACGCAGTATTTT
CASSQLQGQTDTQYF
>TRBV6-6|.|TRBJ1-6|.
TGTGCCAGCAGAACCGGGACGACGTCCAATTCACCCCTCCACTTT
CASRTGTTSNSPLHF
>TRBV29-1|.|TRBJ1-3|few
TGCAGCGTTGAAGGTCAGAAGACGAGCTCTGGAAACACCATATATTTT
CSVEGQKTSSGNTIYF
>TRBV19|.|TRBJ1-2|.
TGTGCCAGTACCCAACCAAGGGGCAGGGAAAGTGACTATGGCTACACCTTC
CASTQPRGRESDYGYTF